The 25 T cell receptor beta chains given below trace back to one sample, sequenced in a study of blood T cell repertoires in COVID-19. Method: immunoSEQ multiplex PCR; TCRdb's copy keeps in-frame clones and lacks some. Counted here are almost 200,000 clones, around 92% occurring once; the ten biggest clones make up approximately 8.2%. The sequencing sample was made of PBMCs or T cells enriched from blood (not recorded which). These receptor sequences come from a woman aged 18 to 35 who had recovered from COVID-19.

This clone was counted only a few times. The chain has TRBV5-1 and TRBJ2-7; possibly TRBD2 for D (6 bases). Germline CDR1 reads SGHRS; CDR2 reads YFSETQ. V lost 4 bases and J lost 6, with 20 bases in between. The CDR3 contains 15 residues. The CDR3 nucleotides read TGCGCCAGCAGCCGCCGTGGCGGGGTTGCAGGCGAGCAGTACTTC. This encodes CASSRRGGVAGEQYF.

The CDR3, as DNA: TGTGCCAGCAGTCCGGGACAGGGGACCTATGGCTACACCTTC. Its translation: CASSPGQGTYGYTF. V gene TRBV7-9 combines with J gene TRBJ1-2, with 10 bases lining up with TRBD1. J gave up 4 bases and V 6 bases, and 5 bases lay outside the gene matches. Germline V gene lookup returns CDR1 SEHNR and CDR2 FQNEAQ (reference sequence). This CDR3 has 14 residues.

About this clone itself: The same CDR3 is also encoded by other DNA sequences in this sample. This sequence joins TRBV5-1 and TRBJ1-2; D is perhaps TRBD1 (5 bases). Germline CDR1 and CDR2: SGHRS and YFSETQ. V lost 0 bases, J lost 3 bases, and 6 bases lay in between. The CDR3 consists of 13 residues. The CDR3 bases are TGCGCCAGCAGCTTGGCCAGGGACTATGGCTACACCTTC. This gives the protein CASSLARDYGYTF.

In regard to this clone: Different DNA sequences within this sample yield the same CDR3. The J gene is TRBJ1-1, the V gene TRBV5-1; 7 bases line up with TRBD1. V was clipped by 0 bases and J by 1 base; unmatched bases: 3. CDR3 length: 15 residues. Germline loops: CDR1 SGHRS, CDR2 YFSETQ. CDR3 in DNA: TGCGCCAGCAGCTTGGAGGGGACAGCGAACACTGAAGCTTTCTTT. Its translation is CASSLEGTANTEAFF.

The chain carries TRBV3-1 (or the pseudogene TRBV3-2) and TRBJ2-7, with 7 bases identical to TRBD2. The CDR3 consists of 14 residues. J was trimmed by 7 bases and V by 4 bases; bases with no gene match: 10. Germline assignment: CDR1 LGHDT and CDR2 YNNKEL (reference sequence). This CDR3 is CASSPRDYRGEQYF. DNA for the CDR3: TGTGCCAGCAGCCCTCGGGACTACCGAGGAGAGCAGTACTTC.

The chain is built from TRBV12-3 or TRBV12-4 and TRBJ2-7, with TRBD2 identical over 9 bases. The CDR3 contains 13 residues. Germline trimming cut 10 bases from V and 1 base from J; bases unmatched to any gene: 5. The CDR3 DNA reads as TGTGCCACTCGACTAGCGGCGTCCTACGAGCAGTACTTC. Protein product: CATRLAASYEQYF.

The chain is built from TRBV24-1 and TRBJ2-7, with a tentative D call TRBD2 (6 bases). Germline V gene data show CDR1 as KGHDR and CDR2 as SFDVKD. CDR3 size: 15 residues. V was cut by 1 base and J by 2 bases, with 11 bases left in between. The CDR3, as DNA: TGTGCCACCAGTGATTTTGGGACTGGAACCTACGAGCAGTACTTC. Protein product: CATSDFGTGTYEQYF.

The chain has TRBV19 and TRBJ1-2; D not certain. V shed 2 bases and J shed 0 bases, with 7 bases lying between them. From germline, CDR1 is LNHDA and CDR2 SQIVND (reference sequence). The CDR3 has 14 amino acids. CDR3: CASSITGANYGYTF. The CDR3 nucleotides read TGTGCCAGTAGTATAACGGGAGCTAACTATGGCTACACCTTC.

This sequence joins TRBV11-3 and TRBJ2-2; D might be TRBD1 (6 bases). The CDR3 runs 12 residues. V dropped 5 bases and J dropped 7 bases, with 8 bases sitting between them. The germline CDR1 and CDR2 sequences are SGHNT and YENEEA. The CDR3 region is CASSVTGGELFF. CDR3 DNA: TGTGCCAGCAGCGTGACAGGCGGGGAGCTGTTTTTT.

CDR3: CASSAGTGSIYEQYF. The CDR3 coding sequence is TGTGCCAGCAGCGCCGGGACAGGGTCAATCTACGAGCAGTACTTC. The rearrangement links TRBV9 to TRBJ2-7, with 9 bases fitting TRBD1. This CDR3 is built from 15 residues. Trimming took 3 bases from V and 3 from J; bases not matched to a gene: 7. Germline V gene lookup returns CDR1 SGDLS and CDR2 YYNGEE.

J is TRBJ1-1 and V is TRBV27; D is possibly TRBD1 (6 bases). Trimming pared 5 bases from V and 8 bases from J, leaving 12 bases between. The CDR3 covers 12 residues. Germline CDR1 and CDR2: MNHEY and SMNVEV (reference sequence). CDR3 residues: CASSPYTGEAFF. The DNA for the CDR3 is TGTGCCAGCAGTCCTTACACAGGGGAAGCTTTCTTT.

The chain joins TRBV19 to TRBJ2-3, with D possibly matching TRBD1 (6 bases). Germline lookup yields CDR1 LNHDA and CDR2 SQIVND (reference sequence). The V end was cut by 0 bases, the J end by 2 bases, with 12 bases between. This CDR3 is built from 16 residues. The CDR3 protein is CASSIDQGWDTDTQYF. The CDR3 DNA reads TGTGCCAGTAGTATAGACCAGGGGTGGGACACAGATACGCAGTATTTT.

The chain links TRBV28 to TRBJ1-1, with 7 bases fitting TRBD1. The germline gives CDR1 MDHEN, CDR2 SYDVKM. V trimming: 5 bases; J trimming: 5 bases; junction bases outside the gene matches: 11. The CDR3 totals 15 residues. Here the CDR3 reads CASSPLGQPETEAFF. CDR3 in DNA: TGTGCCAGCAGTCCCTTGGGACAGCCAGAGACTGAAGCTTTCTTT.

This chain uses TRBV24-1 with TRBJ1-2; 7 nucleotides line up with TRBD1. Germline-derived CDR1 and CDR2 are KGHDR and SFDVKD. This CDR3 is built from 13 residues. Trimming took 4 bases from V and 8 from J; bases not matched to a gene: 6. CDR3 residues: CATSDYRQGGYTF. CDR3 coding DNA: TGTGCCACCAGTGACTACCGACAGGGAGGCTACACCTTC.

This clone showed up just a few times. V and J are TRBV19 and TRBJ1-5; D is possibly TRBD1 (5 bases). Germline V gene lookup returns CDR1 LNHDA and CDR2 SQIVND (reference sequence). Deletions cut 5 bases from V and 2 bases from J, with 19 bases between. The CDR3 is 17 amino acids. CDR3 amino acids: CASSDHLGRGGNQPQHF. For the CDR3, the DNA is TGTGCCAGTAGTGACCACCTCGGAAGGGGTGGCAATCAGCCCCAGCATTTT.

The rearrangement joins TRBV12-3 or TRBV12-4 to TRBJ2-7, with D possibly matching TRBD1 (5 bases). This CDR3 comprises 12 residues. V dropped 3 bases and J dropped 7 bases, with 10 bases sitting between them. The CDR3 nucleotides are TGTGCCAGCAGTTTTGGGGCGTGGGAGCAGTACTTC. The encoded protein is CASSFGAWEQYF.

The rearrangement uses TRBV29-1 and TRBJ2-1, with a weak D call TRBD2 (6 bases). From germline, CDR1 is SQVTM and CDR2 ANQGSEA. The CDR3 spans 14 residues. Trimming removed 6 bases at V and 0 bases at J, with 12 bases between. CDR3 loop: CSVGTRSSYNEQFF. CDR3 sequence (DNA): TGCAGCGTGGGGACTCGGAGCTCCTACAATGAGCAGTTCTTC.

This clone was found a few times. The chain combines TRBV4-2 with TRBJ1-5; possibly TRBD1 for D (5 bases). Trimming took off 1 base at V and 0 bases at J, with 19 bases between the two ends. Germline V CDR1 and CDR2: LGHNA, YNFKEQ. The CDR3 length is 19 residues. CDR3: CASSQGVALRGYSNQPQHF. CDR3 sequence (DNA): TGTGCCAGCAGCCAAGGAGTCGCATTAAGGGGCTATAGCAATCAGCCCCAGCATTTT.

The V gene is TRBV4-2, the J gene TRBJ2-7; 9 nucleotides match TRBD1. The V segment lost 4 bases and the J segment 4 bases; nucleotides outside the gene matches: 11. CDR3 length: 16 residues. Per germline, CDR1 LGHNA and CDR2 YNFKEQ. The CDR3 DNA sequence: TGTGCCAGCAGCCGGACATCGACAGGGGGGGGTTACGAGCAGTACTTC. Translating gives CASSRTSTGGGYEQYF.

V usage is TRBV5-4 and J usage is TRBJ2-2; D might be TRBD2 (5 bases). The germline CDR1 and CDR2 sequences are SGHNT and YYREEE (reference sequence). V was trimmed by 5 bases and J by 6 bases, leaving 14 bases between them. There are 14 residues in the CDR3. Here the CDR3 DNA reads TGTGCCAGCAGTTCAAACCCACTAGCCGGGGAGCTGTTTTTT. Amino acid sequence: CASSSNPLAGELFF.

This clone came up a few times. This rearrangement joins TRBV10-1 to TRBJ2-2; no firm D call. With 4 bases removed from V and 4 bases from J, the gap between germline ends came to 7 bases. This CDR3 comprises 13 residues. Germline-derived CDR1 and CDR2 are WNHNN and SYGVQD (reference sequence). The CDR3 spells CASSAWATGELFF. Written as DNA, the CDR3 is TGCGCCAGCAGTGCCTGGGCCACCGGGGAGCTGTTTTTT.

The rearrangement uses TRBV5-4 and TRBJ1-1, with D unresolved. The CDR3 consists of 14 residues. V lost 5 bases, J lost 5 bases, and 16 bases lay in between. From germline, CDR1 is SGHNT and CDR2 YYREEE (reference sequence). CDR3 amino acids: CASRPSGRGTEAFF. CDR3 bases: TGTGCCAGCAGACCCTCAGGACGGGGAACTGAAGCTTTCTTT. The full variable domain, rest sourced from reference TRBV5-4 and TRBJ1-1, is ETGVTQSPTHLIKTRGQQVTLRCSSQSGHNTVSWYQQALGQGPQFIFQYYREEENGRGNFPPRFSGLQFPNYSSELNVNALELDDSALYLCASRPSGRGTEAFFGQGTRLTVV.

The rearrangement joins TRBV4-1 to TRBJ2-7; a weak D match, TRBD1 (6 bases). The CDR3 extends over 14 amino acids. Trimming stripped 1 base from V and 2 bases from J, with 9 bases between. CDR1 is MGHRA and CDR2 is YSYEKL in the germline V gene. CDR3 in DNA: TGCGCCAGCAGCCAAGCCGGGACACCCTACGAGCAGTACTTC. Its translation: CASSQAGTPYEQYF.

The rearrangement links TRBV11-2 to TRBJ1-3, with no clear D. This CDR3 region has 14 residues. V lost 10 bases and J lost 4, with 17 bases in between. Per germline, CDR1 SGHAT and CDR2 FQNNGV. CDR3 amino acids: CATLTKKGGNTIYF. The CDR3 nucleotides read TGTGCCACTCTAACTAAAAAAGGAGGAAACACCATATATTTT. Variable domain in full (rest from reference TRBV11-2 and TRBJ1-3): EAGVAQSPRYKIIEKRQSVAFWCNPISGHATLYWYQQILGQGPKLLIQFQNNGVVDDSQLPKDRFSAERLKGVDSTLKIQPAKLEDSAVYLCATLTKKGGNTIYFGEGSWLTVV.

V is TRBV11-2 and J is TRBJ1-2; a weak D match, TRBD1 (6 bases). Germline V gene data show CDR1 as SGHAT and CDR2 as FQNNGV. The CDR3 is 15 residues long. V gave up 4 bases and J gave up 4 bases, with 16 bases separating them. CDR3 amino acids: CASSSFARGPYGYTF. DNA for the CDR3: TGTGCCAGCAGCTCATTTGCCAGGGGACCCTATGGCTACACCTTC.